Described below is a single T cell receptor (beta chain) sequence and its context. This specimen belongs to a study of blood T cell repertoires in COVID-19. The CDR3 has 11 residues. The germline V gene has CDR1 DFQATT and CDR2 SNEGSKA (reference sequence). V gave up 3 bases and J gave up 4 bases, with 4 bases separating them. As originally analysed: It was from reference gene primer amplification that nucleated cell counts were estimated. Sequenced by immunoSEQ multiplex PCR; TCRdb stores in-frame clones only, minus some. The V and J calls and the clone size are those of that table, but D and trimming were determined from the DNA. The sample includes 250,000 to 350,000 clones, roughly 86% of them seen just once.

The J gene is TRBJ2-1, the V gene TRBV20-1; unclear D gene. Sample: peripheral blood. This receptor was taken from a woman in her fifties or sixties who had recovered from COVID-19. The CDR3 DNA reads TGCAGTGCTAGGGAGTACAATGAGCAGTTCTTC. Residues: CSAREYNEQFF.